The clone carrying this TCR beta chain was counted at least ten times. The antigen is undetermined. This specimen belongs to a study of T cells after yellow fever vaccination. Study in general: Preparation of the low-cell-number fractions used SMART-Seq v4 Ultra Low Input. The study, taken as a whole, reports: By day 5 rather than day 15, the secondary response had peaked, though it was weaker. Booster sampling recovered most clones from primary vaccination (about 97% CD4, roughly 88% CD8).

UMIs and a universal primer site were added when TCR cDNA was made by 5'RACE template switching. MiXCR, run by TCRdb on the 5' RACE reads, gives a single entry per CDR3 protein. The sample records roughly 310,000 distinct CDR3 sequences, approximately 3.8% being singletons. Germline values: CDR1 MDHEN, CDR2 SYDVKM. The CDR3 is 14 residues long. With 3 bases removed from V and 1 base from J, the gap between germline ends came to 9 bases. This specimen consisted of PBMCs, obtained on the day of the yellow fever booster vaccination. This sequence was found in a man aged 18 to 29 who received the YFV17D yellow fever vaccine. This sequence joins TRBV28 and TRBJ2-5, with D possibly matching TRBD2 (5 bases). The CDR3 reads CASSFQDSQETQYF. CDR3 nucleotide sequence: TGTGCCAGCAGTTTTCAGGACTCCCAAGAGACCCAGTACTTC.